These 3 T cell receptor beta chains were all obtained from the same sample, sequenced in a study of TIL therapy for anti-PD-1-resistant metastatic lung cancer. Stated time point: pre-treatment sample, taken before nivolumab and TIL therapy. The tumor samples were excised metastases, mostly pleural nodules or supraclavicular lymph nodes. The libraries were made with immunoSEQ v3. The assay was immunoSEQ multiplex PCR, and TCRdb's table has in-frame clones only and misses some. The table includes some 14,000 clones, approximately 72% detected once. Source: tumor tissue, taken at baseline. These receptors were obtained from a woman between 30 and 80 years old with non-small cell lung cancer.

The rearrangement joins TRBV19 to TRBJ1-1; possibly TRBD1 for D (5 bases). CDR1 LNHDA and CDR2 SQIVND come from the germline V gene (reference sequence). V lost 6 bases to trimming and J lost 7 bases, with 21 bases between them. The CDR3 sequence is 15 residues long. For the CDR3, the DNA is TGTGCCAGTAGGAGGGGCGGCTCGAGGGTCGGTGAAGCTTTCTTT. This encodes CASRRGGSRVGEAFF.

The CDR3: CASTPGQGNTYEQYF. CDR3 in DNA: TGTGCCAGCACCCCGGGACAGGGGAATACCTACGAGCAGTACTTC. This sequence joins TRBV6-1 and TRBJ2-7; 10 positions match TRBD1. The junction had 8 bases not matched to a gene; V was cut back by 7 bases and J by 2 bases. The CDR3 covers 15 residues. Germline V gene lookup returns CDR1 MNHNS and CDR2 SASEGT.

The chain combines TRBV28 with TRBJ2-5; D gene unclear. Deletions cut 3 bases from V and 6 bases from J, with 14 bases between. Looked up from germline, CDR1 is MDHEN and CDR2 is SYDVKM. This CDR3 is built from 14 residues. CDR3: CASSFARIWQTQYF. The CDR3 DNA follows: TGTGCCAGCAGTTTTGCCAGAATATGGCAGACCCAGTACTTC.